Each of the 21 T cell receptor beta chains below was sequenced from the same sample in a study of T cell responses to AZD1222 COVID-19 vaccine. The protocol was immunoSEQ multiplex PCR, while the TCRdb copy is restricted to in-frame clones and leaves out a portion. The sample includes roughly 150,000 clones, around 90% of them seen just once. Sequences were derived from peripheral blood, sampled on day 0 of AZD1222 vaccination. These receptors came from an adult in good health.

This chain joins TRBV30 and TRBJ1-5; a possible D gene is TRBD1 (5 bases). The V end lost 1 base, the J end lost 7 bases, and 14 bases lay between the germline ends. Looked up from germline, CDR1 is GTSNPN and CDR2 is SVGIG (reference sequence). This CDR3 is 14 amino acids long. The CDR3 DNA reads TGTGCCTGGAGTGCTAAAGGAAGGGACCAGCCCCAGCATTTT. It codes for CAWSAKGRDQPQHF.

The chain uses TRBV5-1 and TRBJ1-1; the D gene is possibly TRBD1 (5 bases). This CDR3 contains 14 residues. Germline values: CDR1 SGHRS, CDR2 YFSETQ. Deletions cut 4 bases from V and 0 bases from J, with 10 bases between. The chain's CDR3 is CASSPEGLNTEAFF. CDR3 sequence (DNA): TGCGCCAGCAGCCCGGAGGGGTTGAACACTGAAGCTTTCTTT.

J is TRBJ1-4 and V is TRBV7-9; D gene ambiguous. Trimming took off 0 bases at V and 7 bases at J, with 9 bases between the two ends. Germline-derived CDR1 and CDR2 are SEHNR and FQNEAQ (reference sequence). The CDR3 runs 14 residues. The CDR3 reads CASSLAGLSEKLFF. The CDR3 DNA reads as TGTGCCAGCAGCTTAGCGGGGTTGAGTGAAAAACTGTTTTTT.

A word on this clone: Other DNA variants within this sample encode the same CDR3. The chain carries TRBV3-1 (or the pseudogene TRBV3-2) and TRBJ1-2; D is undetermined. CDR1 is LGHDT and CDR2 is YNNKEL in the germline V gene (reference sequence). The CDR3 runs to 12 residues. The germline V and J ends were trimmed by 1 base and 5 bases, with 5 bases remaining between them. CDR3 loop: CASSQAGYGYTF. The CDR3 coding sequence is TGTGCCAGCAGCCAAGCCGGGTATGGCTACACCTTC.

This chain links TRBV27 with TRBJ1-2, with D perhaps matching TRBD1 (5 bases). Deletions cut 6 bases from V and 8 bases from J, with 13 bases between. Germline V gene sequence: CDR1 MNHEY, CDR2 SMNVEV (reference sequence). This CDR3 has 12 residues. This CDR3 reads CASREVGVGYTF. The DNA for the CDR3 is TGTGCCAGCAGGGAGGTGGGGGTCGGCTACACCTTC.

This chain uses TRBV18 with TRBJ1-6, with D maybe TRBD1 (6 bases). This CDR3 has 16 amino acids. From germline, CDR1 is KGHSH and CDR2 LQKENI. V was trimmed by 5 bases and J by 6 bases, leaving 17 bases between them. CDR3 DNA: TGTGCCAGCTCAGGGGGGCTGCAAGGACCTAATTCACCCCTCCACTTT. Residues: CASSGGLQGPNSPLHF.

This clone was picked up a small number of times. The CDR3 loop is CASSEAIGVSNQPQHF. CDR3 coding DNA: TGTGCCAGCAGTGAAGCGATCGGGGTGAGCAATCAGCCCCAGCATTTT. The V call is TRBV6-1, the J call TRBJ1-5; no clear D. Germline CDR1 is MNHNS and CDR2 is SASEGT. The V end was cut by 0 bases, the J end by 1 base, with 10 bases between. There are 16 residues in the CDR3.

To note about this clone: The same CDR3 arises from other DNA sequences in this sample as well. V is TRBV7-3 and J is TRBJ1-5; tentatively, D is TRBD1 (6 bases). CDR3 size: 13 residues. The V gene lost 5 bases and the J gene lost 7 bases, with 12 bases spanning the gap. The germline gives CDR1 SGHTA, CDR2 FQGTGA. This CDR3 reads CASSPQGGQPQHF. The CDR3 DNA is TGTGCCAGCAGCCCACAGGGAGGGCAGCCCCAGCATTTT.

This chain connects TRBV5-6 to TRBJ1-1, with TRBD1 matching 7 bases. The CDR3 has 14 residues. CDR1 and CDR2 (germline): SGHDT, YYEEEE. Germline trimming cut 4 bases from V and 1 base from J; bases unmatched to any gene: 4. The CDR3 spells CASSKDRRNTEAFF. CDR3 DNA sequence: TGTGCCAGCAGCAAGGACAGGCGGAACACTGAAGCTTTCTTT.

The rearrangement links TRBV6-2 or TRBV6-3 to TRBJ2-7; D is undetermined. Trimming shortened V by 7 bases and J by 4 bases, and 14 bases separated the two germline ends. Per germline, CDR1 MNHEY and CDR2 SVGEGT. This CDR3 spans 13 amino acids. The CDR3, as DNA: TGTGCCAGCACCCCAATATGGGAATACGAGCAGTACTTC. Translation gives CASTPIWEYEQYF.

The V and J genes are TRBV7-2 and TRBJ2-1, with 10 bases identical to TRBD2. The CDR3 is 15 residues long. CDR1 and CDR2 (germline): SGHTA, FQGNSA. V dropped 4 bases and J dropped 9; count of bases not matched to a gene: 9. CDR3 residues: CASSSPSLAGTEQFF. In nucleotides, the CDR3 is TGTGCCAGCAGCTCGCCCTCACTAGCGGGGACTGAGCAGTTCTTC.

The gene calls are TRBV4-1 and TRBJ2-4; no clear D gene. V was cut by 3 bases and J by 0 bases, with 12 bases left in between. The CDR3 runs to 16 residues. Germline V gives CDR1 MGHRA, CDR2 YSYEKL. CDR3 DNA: TGCGCCAGCAGCCAGGTTCGGTTCGCAGCCAAAAACATTCAGTACTTC. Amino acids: CASSQVRFAAKNIQYF.

The CDR3 is CASTWGTGTVTYEQYF. The CDR3, as DNA: TGTGCCAGCACTTGGGGGACCGGGACAGTTACCTACGAGCAGTACTTC. The chain uses TRBV27 and TRBJ2-7, with TRBD1 matching 7 bases. The CDR3 runs to 16 residues. The trim removed 7 bases at V and 2 bases at J, leaving 14 bases unmatched. Germline-derived CDR1 and CDR2 are MNHEY and SMNVEV (reference sequence).

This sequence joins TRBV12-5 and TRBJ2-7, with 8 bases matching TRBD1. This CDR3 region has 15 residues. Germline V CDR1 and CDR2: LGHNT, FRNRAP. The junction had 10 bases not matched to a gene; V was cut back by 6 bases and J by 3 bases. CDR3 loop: CASGGGQGKGYEQYF. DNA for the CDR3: TGTGCTAGTGGGGGCGGACAGGGTAAAGGCTACGAGCAGTACTTC.

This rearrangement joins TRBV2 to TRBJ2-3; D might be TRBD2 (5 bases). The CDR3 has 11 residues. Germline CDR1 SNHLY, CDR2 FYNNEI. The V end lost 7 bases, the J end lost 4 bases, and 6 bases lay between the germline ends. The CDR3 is CASMEADTQYF. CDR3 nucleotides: TGTGCCAGCATGGAGGCAGATACGCAGTATTTT.

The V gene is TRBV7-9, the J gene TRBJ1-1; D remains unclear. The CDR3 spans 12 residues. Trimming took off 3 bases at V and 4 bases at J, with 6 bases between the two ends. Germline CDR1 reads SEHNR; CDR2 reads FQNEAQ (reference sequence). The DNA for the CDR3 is TGTGCCAGCAGCTTTGACCTCACTGAAGCTTTCTTT. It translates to CASSFDLTEAFF.

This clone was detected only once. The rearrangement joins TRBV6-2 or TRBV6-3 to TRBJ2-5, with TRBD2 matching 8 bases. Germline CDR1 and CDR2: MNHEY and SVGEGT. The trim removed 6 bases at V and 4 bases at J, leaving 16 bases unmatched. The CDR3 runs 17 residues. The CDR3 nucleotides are TGTGCCAGCAGCCCGGGACTAGTGATTTCTTCGGGAGAGACCCAGTACTTC. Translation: CASSPGLVISSGETQYF.

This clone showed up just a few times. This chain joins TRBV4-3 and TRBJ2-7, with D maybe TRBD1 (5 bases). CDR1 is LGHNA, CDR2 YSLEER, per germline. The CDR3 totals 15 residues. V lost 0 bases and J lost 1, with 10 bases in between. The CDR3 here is CASSQDLYRSYEQYF. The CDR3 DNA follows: TGCGCCAGCAGCCAAGATCTGTACAGGTCCTACGAGCAGTACTTC.

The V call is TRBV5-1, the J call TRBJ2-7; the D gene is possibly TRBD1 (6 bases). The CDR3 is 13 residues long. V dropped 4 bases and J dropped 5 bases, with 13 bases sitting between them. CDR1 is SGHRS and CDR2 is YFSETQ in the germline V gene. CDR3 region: CASSGGEGNEQYF. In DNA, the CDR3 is TGCGCCAGCAGCGGGGGCGAGGGAAACGAGCAGTACTTC. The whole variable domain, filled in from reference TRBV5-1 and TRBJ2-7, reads KAGVTQTPRYLIKTRGQQVTLSCSPISGHRSVSWYQQTPGQGLQFLFEYFSETQRNKGNFPGRFSGRQFSNSRSEMNVSTLELGDSALYLCASSGGEGNEQYFGPGTRLTVT.

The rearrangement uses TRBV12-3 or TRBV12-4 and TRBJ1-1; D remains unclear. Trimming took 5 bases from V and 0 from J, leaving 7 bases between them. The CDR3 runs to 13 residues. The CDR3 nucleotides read TGTGCCAGCAGTCCGACCGTGAACACTGAAGCTTTCTTT. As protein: CASSPTVNTEAFF.

CDR3 bases: TGTGCCTGGAGTGTACAAGGTGGCTACACCTTC. Translating it yields CAWSVQGGYTF. The chain combines TRBV30 with TRBJ1-2, with D hard to call. The CDR3 is 11 amino acids. The germline V and J ends were trimmed by 0 bases and 7 bases, with 6 bases remaining between them. Per germline, CDR1 GTSNPN and CDR2 SVGIG (reference sequence).